The source of this T cell receptor beta chain is a study of cytomegalovirus exposure and HLA in healthy donors. The wider study: In an earlier analysis, 95 million to 140 million unique TCR beta sequences were found from 200 million or so T cells. General study findings and limits: Earlier results showed most TCR beta V segments being productive about 87% or about 30% of the time. As a later analysis showed, a missense DCLRE1C variant was linked to trimming of TCR beta V- and J-genes.

V lost 7 bases, J lost 3 bases, and 8 bases stayed unmatched. The germline CDR1 and CDR2 sequences are SQVTM and ANQGSEA. This CDR3 spans 13 amino acids. In the case of this clone: Its matching antigen is unknown.

It was with 60 Vbeta and 13 Jbeta primers that the PCR ran. Measured with immunoSEQ multiplex PCR; TCRdb has only the in-frame clones, and not every one. The data hold approximately 170,000 clones, with 70% to 90% observed a single time. The sample consisted of PBMCs. V is TRBV29-1 and J is TRBJ2-7; 8 bases line up with TRBD1. The receptor was derived from a male donor in good health and CMV-seronegative. The CDR3 here is CSAADRASYEQYF. CDR3 DNA: TGCAGCGCTGCGGACAGGGCAAGCTACGAGCAGTACTTC.